These T cell receptor beta chains were read from a single sample in a study of cytomegalovirus exposure and HLA in healthy donors. The assay was immunoSEQ multiplex PCR, and TCRdb's table has in-frame clones only and misses some. The sample has 70,000 to 80,000 clones; the top ten hold 2.7%. The sequenced material came from PBMCs. The receptors derive from a man aged 40-55 years in good health and CMV-seronegative. Both conserved end residues are part of each CDR3. Fields, in order: V gene, CDR3 protein.

V gene: TRBV6-4; CDR3 protein: CASRGQPQHF
V gene: TRBV30; CDR3 protein: CAWKKKQGQNSPLHF
V gene: TRBV6-5; CDR3 protein: CASSFGQGRQPQHF
V gene: TRBV18; CDR3 protein: CASSPTSTDTQYF
V gene: TRBV7-8; CDR3 protein: CASSLAGGPTDTQYF
V gene: TRBV2; CDR3 protein: CASSKQGRPEQYF
V gene: TRBV7-9; CDR3 protein: CASSLDLDRALHF
V gene: TRBV6-1; CDR3 protein: CASIRGRYEQYF
V gene: TRBV6-1; CDR3 protein: CASSEERGQGGYTF
V gene: TRBV7-9; CDR3 protein: CASSPDRRAFF
V gene: TRBV28; CDR3 protein: CASSLRGGTQPQHF
V gene: TRBV11-2; CDR3 protein: CASSLSVGGVTEQFF
V gene: TRBV6-1; CDR3 protein: CASITTGLRGNEQFF
V gene: TRBV19; CDR3 protein: CASLQDMNTEAFF
V gene: TRBV9; CDR3 protein: CASSPKRLAYNEQFF
V gene: TRBV5-6; CDR3 protein: CASSRRTREVVGELFF
V gene: TRBV6-5; CDR3 protein: CASSTVTEAFF
V gene: TRBV11-2; CDR3 protein: CASSFHRGLNTEAFF
V gene: TRBV7-2; CDR3 protein: CASSTTGLNTGELFF
V gene: TRBV2; CDR3 protein: CASRGQGNTEAFF
V gene: TRBV6-5; CDR3 protein: CASSYGAGFSYEQYF
V gene: TRBV29-1; CDR3 protein: CSGLFFTTLGDTGELFF
V gene: TRBV11-2; CDR3 protein: CASSLGTGSDTGDEQFF
V gene: TRBV7-2; CDR3 protein: CASSSGVSGQPQHF
V gene: TRBV2; CDR3 protein: CASRPGQGNTIYF
V gene: TRBV5-1; CDR3 protein: CASRGTGALNEQFF
V gene: TRBV5-1; CDR3 protein: CASSDRDYEQYF
V gene: TRBV6-5; CDR3 protein: CASSLGQALSGNTIYF
V gene: TRBV2; CDR3 protein: CASSAWDTSYEQYF
V gene: TRBV9; CDR3 protein: CASSVATGGASEQYF
V gene: TRBV5-4; CDR3 protein: CASSSYSGANVLTF
V gene: TRBV2; CDR3 protein: CASSPRLISFNEKLFF
V gene: TRBV4-1; CDR3 protein: CASSQANRGPTEAFF
V gene: TRBV7-2; CDR3 protein: CASSFESSYNEQFF
V gene: TRBV4-1; CDR3 protein: CASSPQQGSGTDTQYF
V gene: TRBV19; CDR3 protein: CASSMPMRSNYGYTF